This T cell receptor beta chain was documented in a study of OX40 agonist ivuxolimab in advanced cancers. Study context: Partial responses occurred in Three dose-escalation patients, one with hepatocellular carcinoma and two with cutaneous melanoma.

Method: immunoSEQ multiplex PCR; TCRdb's copy keeps in-frame clones and lacks some. Among fewer than 45,000 clones listed, 75% to 90% were seen once. Findings and limits, study-wide: Both CD4+ and CD8+ T cell populations in blood had undergone clonal expansion by week 6 at 0.1 to 3.0 mg/kg.

Autoimmune disease history or systemic immunosuppression was exclusionary. Sampled blood was obtained at baseline, cycle 4 day 1, and cycle 7 day 1. A few counts support this clone. Antigen specificity is unknown. Looked up from germline, CDR1 is MNHNS and CDR2 is SASEGT. This CDR3 spans 15 amino acids. Trimming cost V 3 bases and J 2 bases; bases outside gene matches: 3. Sample: CD4+ or CD8+ T cells sorted from blood, taken in a trial of the OX40 agonist ivuxolimab. The sequence derives from an adult with an advanced solid tumor such as melanoma, head and neck, liver or kidney cancer. This chain joins TRBV6-1 and TRBJ2-4; 8 bases are shared with TRBD1. The CDR3 spells CASSEAGGTKNIQYF. DNA for the CDR3: TGTGCCAGCAGTGAGGCAGGGGGCACCAAAAACATTCAGTACTTC.